This passage covers 7 T cell receptor beta chains from one sample sequenced in a study of T-cell reconstitution after alpha-beta-depleted transplantation in children. Researchers prepared the TCRbeta library using unique molecular identifiers, the study reports. TCRdb independently ran MiXCR on the PCR reads; one entry per CDR3 protein. The table records some 220,000 distinct CDR3 sequences, approximately 11% of them present only once. Specimen: PBMCs, collected before TCRalphabeta/CD19-depleted stem cell transplant. These receptors originate from a child under two years old with acute myeloid leukemia, due to receive a stem cell transplant.

This clonotype was recorded many times. This chain connects TRBV12-3 or TRBV12-4 to TRBJ1-5; no clear D gene. V lost 6 bases and J 3 bases, leaving 18 bases between the germline ends. The CDR3 consists of 16 residues. Written as DNA, the CDR3 is TGTGCCAGCAGAGGCGGGTTGGGTGGGGACAATCAGCCCCAGCATTTT. Encoded protein: CASRGGLGGDNQPQHF.

As for this clonotype: Sequence at one end of the junction differs from germline and may be a read error. The chain employs TRBV11-3 and TRBJ2-2, with a weak D call TRBD2 (5 bases). Per germline, CDR1 SGHNT and CDR2 YENEEA. The CDR3 totals 14 residues. The CDR3 bases are TGTGCCAGCAGCTTAGGGGCCGTCACCGGGGAGCCGTTTTTT. Protein sequence: CASSLGAVTGEPFF.

In its sample, this clonotype was seen many times. This sequence joins TRBV29-1 and TRBJ2-1, with no clear D. The germline CDR1 and CDR2 sequences are SQVTM and ANQGSEA. Trimming removed 0 bases at V and 9 bases at J, with 21 bases between. The CDR3 totals 16 residues. The CDR3: CSVEEKPLGLVGEQFF. The CDR3 nucleotides read TGCAGCGTTGAAGAAAAGCCCTTAGGGCTAGTCGGTGAGCAGTTCTTC.

This clonotype was counted ten times or more. The chain employs TRBV12-3 or TRBV12-4 and TRBJ2-1; TRBD1 agrees at 8 bases. With 8 bases clipped from V and 5 bases from J, the junction kept 5 bases outside the gene matches. The CDR3 sequence is 13 residues long. CDR3 sequence (DNA): TGTGCCAGCCAGGGGGCTAGTAACAATGAGCAGTTCTTC. This encodes CASQGASNNEQFF.

This clonotype was recorded at least ten times. The V call is TRBV10-3, the J call TRBJ2-1, with 8 positions matching TRBD2. Trimming took 0 bases from V and 8 from J; bases not matched to a gene: 3. This CDR3 is built from 14 residues. Germline lookup yields CDR1 ENHRY and CDR2 SYGVKD. The CDR3 DNA reads TGTGCCATCAGTGAGTCAAGCGGGAGCGATGAGCAGTTCTTC. Its protein product is CAISESSGSDEQFF.

This clonotype was seen ten or more times. The rearrangement joins TRBV5-1 to TRBJ2-3; 9 nucleotides agree with TRBD2. CDR3 size: 17 residues. V lost 4 bases, J lost 6 bases, and 15 bases stayed unmatched. The germline CDR1 and CDR2 sequences are SGHRS and YFSETQ. CDR3 nucleotides: TGCGCCAGCAGCCACATCGAAGCGGGGGGCGAACCCGATACGCAGTATTTT. Residues: CASSHIEAGGEPDTQYF.

V and J are TRBV6-2 or TRBV6-3 and TRBJ2-1, with D hard to call. V lost 5 bases and J lost 7, with 12 bases in between. The CDR3 totals 13 residues. In germline, CDR1 is MNHEY, CDR2 SVGEGT. The chain's CDR3 is CASSPPPWNEQFF. The CDR3 nucleotides read TGTGCCAGCAGTCCCCCGCCATGGAATGAGCAGTTCTTC.